These 8 T cell receptor beta chains were all obtained from the same sample, sequenced in a study of cytomegalovirus exposure and HLA in healthy donors. Both 60 Vbeta primers and 13 Jbeta primers went into the PCR. The data were produced by immunoSEQ multiplex PCR, yet TCRdb's version contains in-frame clones alone and is incomplete. The data hold approximately 170,000 clones, with 65% to 85% observed a single time. The sample taken for sequencing was PBMCs. The source of these receptors is a boy aged 2 to 9 in good health and CMV-seronegative.

V usage is TRBV7-2 and J usage is TRBJ2-1; D not resolved. Germline lookup yields CDR1 SGHTA and CDR2 FQGNSA. Trimming pared 5 bases from V and 0 bases from J, leaving 11 bases between. This CDR3 has 15 residues. CDR3: CASSVTMSSYNEQFF. The CDR3 DNA sequence: TGTGCCAGCAGCGTAACTATGAGCTCCTACAATGAGCAGTTCTTC.

V is TRBV6-1 and J is TRBJ2-7; D might be TRBD1 (5 bases). This CDR3 has 15 residues. Germline values: CDR1 MNHNS, CDR2 SASEGT. V was pared by 3 bases and J by 3 bases, with 15 bases between. The CDR3 is CASSEGTTGNYEQYV. CDR3 DNA: TGTGCCAGCAGTGAGGGTACCACAGGAAACTACGAGCAGTACGTC.

This clone was found a few times. The chain combines TRBV6-5 with TRBJ2-1; D possibly corresponds to TRBD2 (5 bases). V dropped 6 bases and J dropped 6 bases, with 15 bases sitting between them. Germline V gene lookup returns CDR1 MNHEY and CDR2 SVGAGI. This CDR3 comprises 14 residues. The CDR3: CASRSGLVVNEQFF. In DNA, the CDR3 is TGTGCCAGCAGGAGCGGACTCGTCGTCAATGAGCAGTTCTTC.

V gene TRBV27 combines with J gene TRBJ1-5; D gene ambiguous. The CDR3 is 14 amino acids. Germline V CDR1 and CDR2: MNHEY, SMNVEV (reference sequence). Trimming cost V 6 bases and J 1 base, with 10 bases left between them. The CDR3 region has the DNA TGTGCCAGCAGGGAGGGTGGAAGCAATCAGCCCCAGCATTTT. Translation: CASREGGSNQPQHF.

This clone is a singleton in its sample. The chain carries TRBV13 and TRBJ2-2, with TRBD2 matching 8 bases. The CDR3 spans 15 residues. Unmatched junction bases numbered 4, after V lost 1 base and J lost 6 bases. Germline V gene data show CDR1 as PRHDT and CDR2 as FYEKMQ (reference sequence). Written as DNA, the CDR3 is TGTGCCAGCAGCTTAGCGGGAGCGGGGGCCGGGGAGCTGTTTTTT. Translated, it gives CASSLAGAGAGELFF.

The chain has TRBV7-8 and TRBJ2-1, with a weak D call TRBD1 (5 bases). CDR3 length: 16 residues. V gave up 5 bases and J gave up 1 base, with 15 bases separating them. Germline-derived CDR1 and CDR2 are SGHVS and FQNEAQ. CDR3 nucleotides: TGTGCCAGCAGCATTAGAAGGGGCGCATCCTACAATGAGCAGTTCTTC. Its protein product is CASSIRRGASYNEQFF.

The V call is TRBV27, the J call TRBJ2-2; no clear D. CDR3 length: 14 amino acids. Germline lookup yields CDR1 MNHEY and CDR2 SMNVEV (reference sequence). Trimming removed 1 base from V and 6 bases from J, with 9 bases in between. The CDR3 sequence: CASSLLAAAGELFF. CDR3 nucleotide sequence: TGTGCCAGCAGTTTATTGGCGGCGGCCGGGGAGCTGTTTTTT.

V usage is TRBV18 and J usage is TRBJ1-6; perhaps TRBD1 as D (5 bases). The CDR3 is 14 residues long. The germline V gene encodes CDR1 KGHSH and CDR2 LQKENI. Trimming stripped 1 base from V and 10 bases from J, with 11 bases between. The CDR3 coding sequence is TGTGCCAGCTCACCACGGCAGGGCATCTCACCCCTCCACTTT. The encoded protein is CASSPRQGISPLHF.